This TCR beta chain was sequenced during a study of OX40 agonist ivuxolimab in advanced cancers. Turning to the overall study: Ivuxolimab was an agonistic, fully human IgG2 monoclonal antibody directed against OX40 (CD134), a costimulatory receptor. Intravenous ivuxolimab was administered to patients every 2 weeks at six dose levels: 0.01, 0.1, 0.3, 1.5, 3 and 10 mg/kg. Of the approximately 50 dose-escalation patients, hepatocellular carcinoma was present in about 19, melanoma in approximately 15, renal cell carcinoma in 9 and head and neck cancer in 9. A male proportion of 75% to 85% and a mean age of 60 years, ranging from about 20 to 79, were recorded for the dose-escalation cohort. Prior anti-PD-1, anti-PD-L1 or anti-CTLA-4 therapy was permitted, and approximately 41% of dose-escalation patients had received checkpoint inhibitors. Three dose-escalation patients achieved partial responses, one with hepatocellular carcinoma and two with cutaneous melanoma. The point of sequencing TCRbeta in the periphery was to test whether ivuxolimab changed TCR sequence diversity and drove clonal T-cell expansion. The monotherapy dose-escalation portion (N ≈ 55 patients) of the phase I ivuxolimab trial is reported in the paper.

The study at large found these results: Clonal expansion of both CD4+ and CD8+ blood T cells was observed from baseline to week 6 at doses 0.1 to 3.0 mg/kg. The antigen specificity of the peripheral T cells that underwent clonal expansion was not determined. Low levels of normalized T-cell clonal expansion were also seen in some patients who did not respond. In the 0.1-3.0 mg/kg groups, partial responders were among the patients with the lowest normalized peripheral clonal expansion, particularly in CD8+ T cells. After ivuxolimab, CD8+ T cells had more expanded clones than CD4+ T cells on average.

To sequence the TCRbeta CDR3 region, genomic DNA was isolated from the sorted cells. The immunoSEQ Assay was used to sequence the TCRbeta CDR3 regions. TCRdb's version of the immuneACCESS table is confined to in-frame rearrangements and falls short of the full clone set. An unresolved V gene accounts for under half of the shortfall where checked; the remainder is of unknown origin. This sample lists around 100,000 clones; 90% were detected once. Around 0.15% of the sample goes to the ten largest clones. The CDR3, cysteine through phenylalanine, is 15 amino acids long. Here the CDR3 DNA is all that survives: 45 bases in frame from base 1. CDR1 and CDR2 are drawn from the germline V gene: MNHEY, SVGAGI. Clipping removes 6 bases from V and 1 base from J, with 4 as the unmatched junction base count. To note about this clone: The antigen it recognizes is unknown. Per-base quality was not reported, and no clone a single base away is much larger than it.

Patients with autoimmune disease history or receiving systemic immunosuppression were excluded from the trial. In every dose cohort, peripheral blood was drawn for TCR sequencing at baseline, cycle 4 day 1, and cycle 7 day 1. Samples were obtained from an open-label, multicenter, first-in-human phase I dose-escalation trial of ivuxolimab. Adults with locally advanced or metastatic head and neck squamous cell, hepatocellular, melanoma or renal cell carcinoma were enrolled in the trial. CD4+ and CD8+ T cells were sorted separately from peripheral blood before TCR sequencing. The receptor was derived from an adult with an advanced solid tumor such as melanoma, head and neck, liver or kidney cancer. The sample was CD4+ or CD8+ T cells sorted from blood, taken in a trial of the OX40 agonist ivuxolimab. The chain employs TRBV6-5 and TRBJ2-2; 8 bases in the middle match TRBD1. The CDR3 here reads CASSPGTGNTGELFF. At the DNA level, the sequence is TGTGCCAGCAGCCCCGGGACAGGGAACACCGGGGAGCTGTTTTTT.